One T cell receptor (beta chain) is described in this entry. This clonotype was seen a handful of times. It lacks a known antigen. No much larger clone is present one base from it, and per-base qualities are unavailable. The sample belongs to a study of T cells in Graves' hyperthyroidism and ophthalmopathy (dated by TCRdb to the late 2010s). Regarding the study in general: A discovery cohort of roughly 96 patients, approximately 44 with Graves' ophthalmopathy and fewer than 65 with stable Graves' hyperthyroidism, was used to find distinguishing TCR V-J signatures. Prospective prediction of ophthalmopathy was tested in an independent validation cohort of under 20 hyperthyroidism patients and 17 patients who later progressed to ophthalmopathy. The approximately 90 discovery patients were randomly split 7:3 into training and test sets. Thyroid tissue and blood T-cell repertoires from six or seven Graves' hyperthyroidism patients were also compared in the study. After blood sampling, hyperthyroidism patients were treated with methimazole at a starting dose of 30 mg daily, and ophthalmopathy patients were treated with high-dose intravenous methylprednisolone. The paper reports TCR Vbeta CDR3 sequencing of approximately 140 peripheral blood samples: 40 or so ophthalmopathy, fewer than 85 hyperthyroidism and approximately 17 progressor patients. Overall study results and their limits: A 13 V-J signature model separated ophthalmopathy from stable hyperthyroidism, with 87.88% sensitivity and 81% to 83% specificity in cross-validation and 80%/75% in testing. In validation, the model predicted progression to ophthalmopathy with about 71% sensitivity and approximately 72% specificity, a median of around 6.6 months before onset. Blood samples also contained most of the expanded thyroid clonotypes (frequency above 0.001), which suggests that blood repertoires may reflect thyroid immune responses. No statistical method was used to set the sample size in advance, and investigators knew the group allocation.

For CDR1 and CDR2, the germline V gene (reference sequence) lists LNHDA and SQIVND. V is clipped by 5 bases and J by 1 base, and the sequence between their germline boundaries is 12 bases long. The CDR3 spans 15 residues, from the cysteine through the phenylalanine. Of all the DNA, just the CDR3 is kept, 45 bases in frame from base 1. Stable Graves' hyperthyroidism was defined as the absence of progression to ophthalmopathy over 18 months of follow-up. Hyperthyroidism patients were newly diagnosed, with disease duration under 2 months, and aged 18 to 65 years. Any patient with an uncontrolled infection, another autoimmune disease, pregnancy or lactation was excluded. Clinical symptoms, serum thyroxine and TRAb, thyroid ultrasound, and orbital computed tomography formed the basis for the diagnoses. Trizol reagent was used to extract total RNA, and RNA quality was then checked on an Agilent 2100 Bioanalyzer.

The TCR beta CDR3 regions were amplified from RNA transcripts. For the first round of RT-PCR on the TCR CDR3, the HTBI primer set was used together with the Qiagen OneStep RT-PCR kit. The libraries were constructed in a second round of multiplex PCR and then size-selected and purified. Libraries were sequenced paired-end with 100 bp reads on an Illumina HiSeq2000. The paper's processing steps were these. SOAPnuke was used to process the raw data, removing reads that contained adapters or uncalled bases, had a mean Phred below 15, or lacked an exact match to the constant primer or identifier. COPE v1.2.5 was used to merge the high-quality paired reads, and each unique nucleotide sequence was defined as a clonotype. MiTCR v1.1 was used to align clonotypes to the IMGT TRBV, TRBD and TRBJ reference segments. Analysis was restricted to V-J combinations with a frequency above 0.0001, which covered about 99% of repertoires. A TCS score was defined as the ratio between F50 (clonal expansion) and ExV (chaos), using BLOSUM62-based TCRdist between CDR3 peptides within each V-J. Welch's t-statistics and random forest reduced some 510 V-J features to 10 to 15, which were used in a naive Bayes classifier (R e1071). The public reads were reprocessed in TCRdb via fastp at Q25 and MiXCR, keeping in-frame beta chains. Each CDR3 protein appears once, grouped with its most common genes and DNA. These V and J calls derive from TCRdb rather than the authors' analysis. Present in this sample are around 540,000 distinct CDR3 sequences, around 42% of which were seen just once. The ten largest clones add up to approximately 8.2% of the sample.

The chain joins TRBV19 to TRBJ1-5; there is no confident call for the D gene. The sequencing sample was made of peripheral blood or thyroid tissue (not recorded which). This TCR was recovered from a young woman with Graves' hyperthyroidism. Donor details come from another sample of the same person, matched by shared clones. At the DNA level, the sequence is TGTGCCAGTAGTGTCCGTTTGTGGAGCAATCAGCCCCAGCATTTT. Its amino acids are CASSVRLWSNQPQHF.